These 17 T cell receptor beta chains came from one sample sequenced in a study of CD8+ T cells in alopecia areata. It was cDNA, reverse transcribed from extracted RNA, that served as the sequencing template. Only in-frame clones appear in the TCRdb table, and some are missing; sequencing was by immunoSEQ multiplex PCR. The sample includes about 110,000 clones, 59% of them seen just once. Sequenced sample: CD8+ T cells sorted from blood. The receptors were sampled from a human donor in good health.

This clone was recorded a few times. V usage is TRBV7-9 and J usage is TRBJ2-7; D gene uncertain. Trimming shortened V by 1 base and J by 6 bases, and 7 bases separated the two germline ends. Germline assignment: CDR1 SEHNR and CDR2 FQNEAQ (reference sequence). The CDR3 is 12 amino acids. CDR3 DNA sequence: TGTGCCAGCAGCTTAGGGGGAAGCGAGCAGTACTTC. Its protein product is CASSLGGSEQYF.

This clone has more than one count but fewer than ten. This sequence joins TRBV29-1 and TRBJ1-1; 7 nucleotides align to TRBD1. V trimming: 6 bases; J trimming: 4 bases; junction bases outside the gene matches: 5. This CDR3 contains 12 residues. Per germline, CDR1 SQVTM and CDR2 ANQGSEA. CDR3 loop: CSVSTGSTEAFF. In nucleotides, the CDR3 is TGCAGCGTGTCGACAGGGAGCACTGAAGCTTTCTTT. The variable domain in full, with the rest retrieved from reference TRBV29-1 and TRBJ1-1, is SAVISQKPSRDICQRGTSLTIQCQVDSQVTMMFWYRQQPGQSLTLIATANQGSEATYESGFVIDKFPISRPNLTFSTLTVSNMSPEDSSIYLCSVSTGSTEAFFGQGTRLTVV.

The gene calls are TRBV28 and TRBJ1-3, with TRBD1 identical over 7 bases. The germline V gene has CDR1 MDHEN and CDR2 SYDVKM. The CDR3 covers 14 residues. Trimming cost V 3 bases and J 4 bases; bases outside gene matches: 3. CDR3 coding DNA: TGTGCCAGCAGTTTCACAGGGGCCGGAAACACCATATATTTT. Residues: CASSFTGAGNTIYF.

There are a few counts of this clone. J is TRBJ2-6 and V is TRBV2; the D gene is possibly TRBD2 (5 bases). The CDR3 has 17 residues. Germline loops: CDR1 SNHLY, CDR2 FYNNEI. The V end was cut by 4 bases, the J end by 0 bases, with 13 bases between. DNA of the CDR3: TGTGCCAGCAGTGTTAGCGACCTAAGCTCTGGGGCCAACGTCCTGACTTTC. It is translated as CASSVSDLSSGANVLTF.

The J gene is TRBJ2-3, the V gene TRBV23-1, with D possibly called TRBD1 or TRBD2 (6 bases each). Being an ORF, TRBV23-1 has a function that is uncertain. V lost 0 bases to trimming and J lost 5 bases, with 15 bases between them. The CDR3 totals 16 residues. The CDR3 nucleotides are TGCGCCAGCAGTCAATCGTGGGGGGTAGGGGGAGATACGCAGTATTTT. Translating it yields CASSQSWGVGGDTQYF.

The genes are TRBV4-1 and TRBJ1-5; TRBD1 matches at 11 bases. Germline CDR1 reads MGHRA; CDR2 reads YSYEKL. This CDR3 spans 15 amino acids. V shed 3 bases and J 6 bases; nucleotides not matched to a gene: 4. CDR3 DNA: TGCGCCAGCAGCCAGCTGGACAGGGGGCTTCAGCCCCAGCATTTT. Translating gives CASSQLDRGLQPQHF.

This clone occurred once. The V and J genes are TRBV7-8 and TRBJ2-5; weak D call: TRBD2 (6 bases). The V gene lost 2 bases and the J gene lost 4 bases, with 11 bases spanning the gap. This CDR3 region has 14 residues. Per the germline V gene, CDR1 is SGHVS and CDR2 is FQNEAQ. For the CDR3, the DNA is TGTGCCAGCAGCTTAACTAGCATTGGAGAGACCCAGTACTTC. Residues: CASSLTSIGETQYF.

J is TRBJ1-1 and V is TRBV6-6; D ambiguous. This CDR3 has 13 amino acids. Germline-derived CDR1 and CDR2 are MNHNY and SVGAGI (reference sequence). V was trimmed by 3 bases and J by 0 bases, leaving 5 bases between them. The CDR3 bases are TGTGCCAGCAGTTATGGGATGAACACTGAAGCTTTCTTT. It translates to CASSYGMNTEAFF.

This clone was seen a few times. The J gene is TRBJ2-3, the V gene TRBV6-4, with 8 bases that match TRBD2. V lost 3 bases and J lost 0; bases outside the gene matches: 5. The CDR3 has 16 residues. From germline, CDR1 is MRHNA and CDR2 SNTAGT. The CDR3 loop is CASSESSGGSTDTQYF. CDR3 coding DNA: TGTGCCAGCAGTGAGTCGAGCGGGGGAAGCACAGATACGCAGTATTTT.

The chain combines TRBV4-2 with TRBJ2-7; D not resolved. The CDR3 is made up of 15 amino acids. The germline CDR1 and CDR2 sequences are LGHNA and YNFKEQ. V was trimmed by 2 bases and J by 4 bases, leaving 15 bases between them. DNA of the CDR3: TGTGCCAGCAGCCAAATTCCGGGTCTACTGTACGAGCAGTACTTC. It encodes CASSQIPGLLYEQYF.

CDR3 in DNA: TGTGCCAGCAGTGCCTGGGGAGATCAGCCCCAGCATTTT. It yields the protein CASSAWGDQPQHF. The J gene is TRBJ1-5, the V gene TRBV25-1; D call uncertain. V lost 4 bases and J lost 5, with 9 bases in between. Germline CDR1 MGHDK, CDR2 SYGVNS. This CDR3 has 13 amino acids.

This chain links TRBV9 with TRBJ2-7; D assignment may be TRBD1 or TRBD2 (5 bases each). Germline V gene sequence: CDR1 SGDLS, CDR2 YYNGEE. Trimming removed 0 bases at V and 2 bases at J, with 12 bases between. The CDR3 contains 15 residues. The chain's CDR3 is CASSVAFGTAYEQYF. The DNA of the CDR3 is TGTGCCAGCAGCGTAGCTTTCGGGACGGCCTACGAGCAGTACTTC.

The CDR3, as DNA: TGTGCCAGCAGCTTATACACAGGGGGCGGAGAGACCCAGTACTTC. This encodes CASSLYTGGGETQYF. This chain connects TRBV13 to TRBJ2-5; 9 nucleotides match TRBD1. Germline V lookup: CDR1 PRHDT, CDR2 FYEKMQ (reference sequence). The CDR3 consists of 15 residues. V was pared by 2 bases and J by 4 bases, with 5 bases of the junction left unmatched.

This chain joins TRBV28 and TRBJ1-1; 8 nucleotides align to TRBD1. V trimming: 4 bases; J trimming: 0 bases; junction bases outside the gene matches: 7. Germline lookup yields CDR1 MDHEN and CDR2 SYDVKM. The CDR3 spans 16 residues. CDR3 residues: CASSSRTGYMNTEAFF. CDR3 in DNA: TGTGCCAGCAGTTCTCGGACAGGGTACATGAACACTGAAGCTTTCTTT.

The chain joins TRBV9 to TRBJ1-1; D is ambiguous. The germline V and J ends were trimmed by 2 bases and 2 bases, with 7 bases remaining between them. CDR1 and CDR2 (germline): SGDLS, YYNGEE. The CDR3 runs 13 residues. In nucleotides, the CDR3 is TGTGCCAGCAGCGTTTCAGACAACACTGAAGCTTTCTTT. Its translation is CASSVSDNTEAFF. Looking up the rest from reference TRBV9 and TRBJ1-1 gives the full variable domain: DSGVTQTPKHLITATGQRVTLRCSPRSGDLSVYWYQQSLDQGLQFLIQYYNGEERAKGNILERFSAQQFPDLHSELNLSSLELGDSALYFCASSVSDNTEAFFGQGTRLTVV.

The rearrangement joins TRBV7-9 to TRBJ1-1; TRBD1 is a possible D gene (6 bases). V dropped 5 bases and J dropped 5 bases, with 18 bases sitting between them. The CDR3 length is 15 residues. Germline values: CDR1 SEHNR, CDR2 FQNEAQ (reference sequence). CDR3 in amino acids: CASSPPIQGVTEAFF. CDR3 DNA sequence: TGTGCCAGCAGCCCCCCAATACAGGGAGTTACTGAAGCTTTCTTT.

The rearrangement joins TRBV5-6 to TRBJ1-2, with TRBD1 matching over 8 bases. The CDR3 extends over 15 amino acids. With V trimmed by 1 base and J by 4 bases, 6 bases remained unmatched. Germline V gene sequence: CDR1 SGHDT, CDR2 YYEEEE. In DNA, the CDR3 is TGTGCCAGCAGCTTGCAGGGGGCGTCAATCTATGGCTACACCTTC. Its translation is CASSLQGASIYGYTF.